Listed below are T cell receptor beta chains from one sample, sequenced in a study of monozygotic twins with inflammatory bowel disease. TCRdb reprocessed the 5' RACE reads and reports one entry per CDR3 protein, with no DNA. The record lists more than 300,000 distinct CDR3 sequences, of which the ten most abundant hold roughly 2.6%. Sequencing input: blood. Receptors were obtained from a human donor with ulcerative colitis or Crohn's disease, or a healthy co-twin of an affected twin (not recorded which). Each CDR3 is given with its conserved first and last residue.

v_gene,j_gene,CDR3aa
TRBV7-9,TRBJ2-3,CASRPYPWRTDTQYF
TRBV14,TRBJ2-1,CASSQDLNNEQFF
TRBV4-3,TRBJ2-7,CASSQDGPSVYEQYF
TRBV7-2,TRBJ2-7,CASSLAGGFRSTYEQYF
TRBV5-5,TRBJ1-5,CASSPGTGGSNQPQHF
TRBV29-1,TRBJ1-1,CSGTPGQNDTEAFF
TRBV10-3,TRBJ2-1,CAITRAPLTRHNEQFF
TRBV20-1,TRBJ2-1,CSAINLLGDLEQFF
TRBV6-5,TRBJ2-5,CASSYLSGETQYF
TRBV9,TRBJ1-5,CASSVDDQPQHF
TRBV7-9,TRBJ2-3,CASSLVLIPLTDTQYF
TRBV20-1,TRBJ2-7,CSTTGNGYEQYF
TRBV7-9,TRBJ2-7,CASSLAAATSYEQYF
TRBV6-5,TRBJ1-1,CASSYSEGASEAFF
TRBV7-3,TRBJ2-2,CASSFGTGEMFF
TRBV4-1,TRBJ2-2,CASSHGQNTGELFF
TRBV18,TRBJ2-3,CASSPMSSPPDTQYF
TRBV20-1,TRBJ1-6,CSASLSRSDSPLHF
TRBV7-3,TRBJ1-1,CASSERGTNTEAFF
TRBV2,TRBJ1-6,CASGPRQGDRSPLHF
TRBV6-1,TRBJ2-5,CASRPAGLVGETQYF
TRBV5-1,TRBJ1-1,CARSLWGQNTEAFF
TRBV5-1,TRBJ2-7,CASSLTTGTTYEQYF
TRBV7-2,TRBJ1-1,CASSLYTAVGTEAFF
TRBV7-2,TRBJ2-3,CASSLTWASGGGRVYF
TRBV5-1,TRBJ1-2,CASSQTQGYDYGYTF
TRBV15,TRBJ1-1,CATRTRQGASEAFF
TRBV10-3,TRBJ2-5,CAISASGGNQETQYF
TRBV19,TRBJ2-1,CASRGAAGMVEQFF
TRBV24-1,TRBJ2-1,CATSISFGVAGKDEQFF